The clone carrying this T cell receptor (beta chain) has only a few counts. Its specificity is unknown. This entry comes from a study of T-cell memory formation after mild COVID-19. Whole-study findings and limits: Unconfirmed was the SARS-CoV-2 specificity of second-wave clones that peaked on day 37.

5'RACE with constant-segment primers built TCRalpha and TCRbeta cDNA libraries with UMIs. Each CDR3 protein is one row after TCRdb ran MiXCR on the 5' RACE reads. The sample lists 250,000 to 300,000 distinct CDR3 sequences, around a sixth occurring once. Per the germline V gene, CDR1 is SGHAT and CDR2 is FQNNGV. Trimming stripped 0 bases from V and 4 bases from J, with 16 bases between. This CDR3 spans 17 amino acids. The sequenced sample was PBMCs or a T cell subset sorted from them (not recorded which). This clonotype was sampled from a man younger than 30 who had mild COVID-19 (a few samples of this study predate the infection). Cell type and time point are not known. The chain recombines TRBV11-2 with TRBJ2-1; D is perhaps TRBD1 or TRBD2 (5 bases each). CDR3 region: CASSLDHRGSRYNEQFF. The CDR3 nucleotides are TGTGCCAGCAGCTTAGATCACCGGGGCAGTCGGTACAATGAGCAGTTCTTC.